The rows below give T cell receptor beta chains drawn from one sample of a study of cytomegalovirus exposure and HLA in healthy donors. The protocol was immunoSEQ multiplex PCR, while the TCRdb copy is restricted to in-frame clones and leaves out a portion. The sample has roughly 130,000 clones, less than 80% seen once. Material: PBMCs. The receptors were gathered from a man aged 40-49 years in good health and CMV-seropositive. CDR3s include the opening cysteine and the closing phenylalanine or tryptophan. D genes are given only for firm matches. Some rows mark clone size as missing; the rest say once, few, many or name a class of expanded clone.

J gene,clone size,D gene,V gene,CDR3 protein,CDR3 DNA
TRBJ1-2,NA,NA,TRBV5-6,CASSLGQVAYGYTF,TGTGCCAGCAGCTTGGGACAGGTAGCCTATGGCTACACCTTC
TRBJ1-3,NA,NA,TRBV11-2,CASSRVDGSGNTIYF,TGTGCCAGCAGCCGGGTAGACGGGTCTGGAAACACCATATATTTT
TRBJ1-5,NA,NA,TRBV6-5,CASSYGPHQPQHF,TGTGCCAGCAGTTACGGGCCCCATCAGCCCCAGCATTTT
TRBJ2-2,NA,TRBD2,TRBV13,CASSLELAVNTGELFF,TGTGCCAGCAGCTTAGAACTAGCGGTAAACACCGGGGAGCTGTTTTTT
TRBJ1-2,NA,NA,TRBV30,CAWREEGYGYTF,TGTGCCTGGAGGGAGGAGGGCTATGGCTACACCTTC
TRBJ2-1,NA,TRBD1,TRBV15,CATSRNPGQGNEQFF,TGTGCCACCAGCAGAAACCCGGGACAGGGAAATGAGCAGTTCTTC
TRBJ2-5,few,TRBD1,TRBV6-1,CASSTGVAETQYF,TGTGCCAGCAGCACAGGGGTCGCGGAGACCCAGTACTTC
TRBJ2-1,once,NA,TRBV11-3,CASSDSTQSNEQFF,TGTGCCAGCAGCGACTCGACGCAATCTAATGAGCAGTTCTTC
TRBJ2-7,NA,TRBD1,TRBV2,CASSGGTGPYEQYF,TGTGCCAGCAGTGGAGGGACAGGACCCTACGAGCAGTACTTC
TRBJ1-5,NA,NA,TRBV2,CASSLLRVNVGNQPQHF,TGTGCCAGCAGTCTCCTACGGGTGAATGTCGGCAATCAGCCCCAGCATTTT
TRBJ2-2,NA,NA,TRBV19,CASRVQGWSNTGELFF,TGTGCCAGTAGGGTACAGGGTTGGTCTAACACCGGGGAGCTGTTTTTT
TRBJ2-1,NA,TRBD1,TRBV4-2,CASSQAAGGHYNEQFF,TGTGCCAGCAGCCAAGCAGCAGGGGGACACTACAATGAGCAGTTCTTC
TRBJ2-3,few,TRBD1,TRBV5-1,CASSLDYRGADTQYF,TGCGCCAGCAGCTTGGATTACAGGGGCGCAGATACGCAGTATTTT
TRBJ2-3,few,NA,TRBV5-5,CASAGLGGDTQYF,TGTGCCAGCGCGGGTCTGGGGGGAGATACGCAGTATTTT
TRBJ2-7,few,TRBD2,TRBV12-5,CASGLVITGTSGYEQYF,TGTGCTAGTGGTTTGGTAATAACCGGGACTAGTGGCTACGAGCAGTACTTC
TRBJ2-5,NA,TRBD2,TRBV19,CASSAPPWAGGPIQETQYF,TGTGCCAGTAGTGCCCCTCCCTGGGCGGGGGGCCCGATCCAAGAGACCCAGTACTTC
TRBJ2-1,NA,NA,TRBV7-9,CASSLGLGRVNEQFF,TGTGCCAGCAGCTTAGGTCTGGGCAGGGTCAATGAGCAGTTCTTC
TRBJ1-2,NA,TRBD1,TRBV7-8,CASSLVTPGTGGGYTF,TGTGCCAGCAGCTTAGTCACCCCCGGGACAGGGGGTGGCTACACCTTC
TRBJ2-7,NA,NA,TRBV19,CASSIQAGPLSYEQYF,TGTGCCAGTAGTATACAGGCAGGGCCCCTCTCCTACGAGCAGTACTTC
TRBJ2-7,once,TRBD1,TRBV5-1,CASRRGTGAYEQYF,TGCGCCAGCAGGAGAGGGACAGGGGCCTACGAGCAGTACTTC
TRBJ1-2,NA,TRBD1,TRBV7-8,CASSLGGTGSYGYTF,TGTGCCAGCAGCTTAGGCGGGACAGGGTCCTATGGCTACACCTTC
TRBJ2-1,NA,TRBD2,TRBV6-1,CASSEIAGSSYNEQFF,TGTGCCAGCAGTGAAATAGCGGGAAGCTCCTACAATGAGCAGTTCTTC
TRBJ2-1,NA,TRBD1,TRBV5-6,CASSLWGQGHNEQFF,TGTGCCAGCAGCTTGTGGGGACAGGGACACAATGAGCAGTTCTTC
TRBJ1-2,NA,TRBD1,TRBV7-2,CASSLAGTAANYGYTF,TGTGCCAGCAGCTTAGCCGGGACAGCAGCTAACTATGGCTACACCTTC
TRBJ2-5,once,TRBD1,TRBV5-1,CASSSGDRDQETQYF,TGCGCCAGCAGCTCCGGGGACAGGGACCAAGAGACCCAGTACTTC
TRBJ2-7,NA,NA,TRBV4-1,CASSLGQGYEQYF,TGCGCCAGCAGCCTCGGTCAGGGCTACGAGCAGTACTTC
TRBJ2-7,NA,NA,TRBV7-9,CASGDKVSGGGYEQYF,TGTGCCAGCGGGGATAAGGTGTCAGGGGGAGGATACGAGCAGTACTTC
TRBJ2-7,few,NA,TRBV5-5,CASSAGYEQYF,TGTGCCAGCAGCGCGGGCTACGAGCAGTACTTC
TRBJ2-7,NA,TRBD1,TRBV18,CASSDGTGSVGQYF,TGTGCCAGCTCAGACGGGACAGGGTCGGTCGGGCAGTACTTC
TRBJ2-1,NA,NA,TRBV15,CATSRDRQGGNEQFF,TGTGCCACCAGCAGAGATAGGCAGGGAGGCAATGAGCAGTTCTTC
TRBJ2-7,NA,TRBD1,TRBV5-1,CASSLRGDRVAEQYF,TGCGCCAGCAGCTTGCGGGGGGACAGGGTGGCCGAGCAGTACTTC
TRBJ2-7,NA,NA,TRBV19,CASRGSRYEQYF,TGTGCCAGTAGGGGGAGCCGGTACGAGCAGTACTTC
TRBJ2-1,NA,TRBD2,TRBV5-1,CASSRLAREDEQFF,TGCGCCAGCAGCAGACTAGCGCGAGAGGATGAGCAGTTCTTC
TRBJ1-1,once,NA,TRBV5-1,CASSSGAGDDYTEAFF,TGCGCCAGCAGTTCTGGGGCAGGGGATGATTACACTGAAGCTTTCTTT
TRBJ2-4,NA,NA,TRBV7-9,CASVMGKGDDIQYF,TGTGCCAGCGTTATGGGAAAGGGGGATGACATTCAGTACTTC
TRBJ2-7,few,TRBD2,TRBV5-1,CASSAPEPGLARYEQYF,TGCGCCAGCAGCGCGCCAGAACCGGGACTAGCGAGGTACGAGCAGTACTTC
TRBJ2-2,NA,NA,TRBV29-1,CSVEGTRGRAGELFF,TGCAGCGTTGAAGGCACGAGGGGGAGAGCCGGGGAGCTGTTTTTT
TRBJ2-1,NA,NA,TRBV19,CASSYDRSSYNEQFF,TGTGCCAGTAGTTACGACAGGAGCTCCTACAATGAGCAGTTCTTC
TRBJ2-7,NA,TRBD1,TRBV27,CASRTGGSYEQYF,TGTGCCAGTCGGACAGGGGGCTCCTACGAGCAGTACTTC
TRBJ2-7,NA,NA,TRBV15,CATSRDSYEQYF,TGTGCCACCAGCAGAGACAGCTACGAGCAGTACTTC
TRBJ1-2,NA,NA,TRBV28,CASSPAGLHGYTF,TGTGCCAGCAGTCCCGCAGGGTTGCATGGCTACACCTTC
TRBJ1-1,NA,NA,TRBV11-2,CASSFDDLDIEAFF,TGTGCCAGCAGCTTCGATGATCTCGACATTGAAGCTTTCTTT
TRBJ2-3,NA,TRBD2,TRBV9,CASSAGLAGRTGTDTQYF,TGTGCCAGCAGCGCCGGACTAGCGGGCCGGACTGGGACAGATACGCAGTATTTT
TRBJ2-7,NA,TRBD1,TRBV18,CASSPIAGTGPYEQYF,TGTGCCAGCTCACCTATTGCCGGGACAGGGCCCTACGAGCAGTACTTC
TRBJ2-1,once,TRBD2,TRBV5-1,CASSSSGGANEQFF,TGCGCCAGCAGCAGTAGCGGGGGGGCAAATGAGCAGTTCTTC
TRBJ2-1,few,TRBD1,TRBV5-1,CASRRGQGESSYNEQFF,TGCGCCAGCAGGAGGGGACAGGGAGAAAGCTCCTACAATGAGCAGTTCTTC
TRBJ2-3,once,TRBD2,TRBV11-3,CASSRTLADTDTQYF,TGTGCCAGCAGTCGAACGCTAGCGGACACAGATACGCAGTATTTT
TRBJ2-7,NA,TRBD1,TRBV27,CASSGPGTGQEQYF,TGTGCCAGCAGTGGGCCGGGGACAGGGCAGGAGCAGTACTTC
TRBJ2-3,NA,TRBD2,TRBV5-1,CASSLGTSGNTQYF,TGCGCCAGCAGCTTAGGGACTAGCGGAAATACGCAGTATTTT